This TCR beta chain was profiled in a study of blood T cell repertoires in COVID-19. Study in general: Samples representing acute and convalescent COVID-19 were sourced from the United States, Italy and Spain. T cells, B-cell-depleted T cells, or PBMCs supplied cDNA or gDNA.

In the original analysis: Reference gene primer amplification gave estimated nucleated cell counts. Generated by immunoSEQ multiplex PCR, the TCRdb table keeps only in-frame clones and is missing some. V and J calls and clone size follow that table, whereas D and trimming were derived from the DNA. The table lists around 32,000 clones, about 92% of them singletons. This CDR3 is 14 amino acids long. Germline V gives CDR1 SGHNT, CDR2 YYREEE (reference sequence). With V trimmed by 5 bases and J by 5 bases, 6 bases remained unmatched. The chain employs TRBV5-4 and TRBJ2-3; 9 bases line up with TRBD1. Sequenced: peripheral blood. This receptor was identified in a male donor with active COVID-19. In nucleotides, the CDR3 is TGTGCCAGCAGTTTTGGACAGGGGCTAGATACGCAGTATTTT. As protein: CASSFGQGLDTQYF.